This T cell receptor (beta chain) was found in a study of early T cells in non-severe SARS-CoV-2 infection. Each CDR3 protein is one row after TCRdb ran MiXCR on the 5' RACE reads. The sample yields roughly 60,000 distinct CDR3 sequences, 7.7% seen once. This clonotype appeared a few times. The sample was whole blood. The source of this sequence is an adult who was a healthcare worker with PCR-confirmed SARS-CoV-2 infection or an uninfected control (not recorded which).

The CDR3: CASSGGSTYEQYF. CDR3 bases: TGTGCCAGCAGTGGCGGGTCCACCTACGAGCAGTACTTC. This rearrangement joins TRBV28 to TRBJ2-7, with a tentative D call TRBD2 (5 bases). Trimming left V 5 bases short and J 2 bases short, with 10 bases between. Germline CDR1 and CDR2: MDHEN and SYDVKM. The CDR3 has 13 amino acids.